The rows below give T cell receptor beta chains drawn from one sample of a study of T-cell memory formation after mild COVID-19. Each CDR3 protein is one row after TCRdb ran MiXCR on the 5' RACE reads. The sample gives around 300,000 distinct CDR3 sequences, roughly 15% of which show up once; about 24% is in the top ten. Sequencing was carried out using PBMCs or a T cell subset sorted from them (not recorded which). Receptor source: a man aged 18 to 35 who had mild COVID-19 (a few samples of this study predate the infection). Cell type and time point are not known. Each CDR3 is given with its conserved first and last residue. Fields, in order: V gene, J gene, D gene, CDR3 length, clone size, CDR3 protein, CDR3 DNA. A D gene is named only where the DNA matches it firmly. Expanded clones are given a class, and other clones once, few, many or no size at all.

TRBV5-1,TRBJ2-5,NA,14,few,CASSAGPVQETQYF,TGCGCCAGCTCGGCTGGCCCCGTCCAAGAGACCCAGTACTTC
TRBV5-1,TRBJ2-1,NA,14,few,CASSLEGDYNEQFF,TGCGCCAGCAGCTTAGAAGGGGACTACAATGAGCAGTTCTTC
TRBV6-1,TRBJ2-5,TRBD1,14,NA,CASSQTGTLATQYF,TGTGCCAGCAGTCAGACAGGGACCCTGGCGACCCAGTACTTC
TRBV29-1,TRBJ2-3,TRBD2,12,few,CSVEGLSDTQYF,TGCAGCGTTGAGGGACTATCAGATACGCAGTATTTT
TRBV4-2,TRBJ1-2,TRBD1,19,NA,CASSQAQGAESEGYYGYTF,TGTGCCAGCAGCCAAGCCCAGGGGGCCGAAAGCGAAGGATACTATGGCTACACCTTC
TRBV7-2,TRBJ2-3,NA,12,many,CASRGPGDTQYF,TGTGCCAGCAGGGGGCCGGGAGATACGCAGTATTTT
TRBV5-1,TRBJ1-1,TRBD1,17,few,CASSLAPSGQGSPEAFF,TGCGCCAGCAGCTTGGCCCCCTCGGGACAGGGTTCGCCTGAAGCTTTCTTT
TRBV6-5,TRBJ2-1,NA,15,NA,CASSYLRNGYNEQFF,TGTGCCAGCAGTTACTTAAGAAATGGCTACAATGAGCAGTTCTTC
TRBV5-1,TRBJ2-2,TRBD1,17,NA,CASTLRGGQGSAGELFF,TGCGCCAGCACCCTGAGGGGGGGACAGGGATCGGCCGGGGAGCTGTTTTTT
TRBV5-1,TRBJ2-3,NA,15,many,CASSFEGRRVDTQYF,TGCGCCAGCAGCTTTGAGGGAAGAAGGGTTGATACGCAGTATTTT
TRBV5-1,TRBJ2-3,NA,15,NA,CASSPEGVWTDTQYF,TGCGCCAGCAGCCCGGAGGGGGTTTGGACAGATACGCAGTATTTT
TRBV29-1,TRBJ2-5,TRBD1,14,NA,CSVEVGTGQETQYF,TGCAGCGTTGAAGTTGGGACAGGGCAAGAGACCCAGTACTTC
TRBV6-5,TRBJ1-3,NA,14,NA,CASSYTLSGNTIYF,TGTGCCAGCAGTTACACGTTATCTGGAAACACCATATATTTT
TRBV4-1,TRBJ2-7,TRBD1,15,many,CASSHRDRGLYEQYF,TGCGCCAGCAGCCACCGGGACAGGGGTTTATACGAGCAGTACTTC
TRBV5-1,TRBJ2-5,TRBD2,18,few,CASSLGSVAGGFQETQYF,TGCGCCAGCAGCTTGGGGTCGGTAGCGGGGGGATTCCAAGAGACCCAGTACTTC
TRBV5-1,TRBJ1-4,NA,15,few,CASSLVGGRVEKLFF,TGCGCCAGCAGCTTGGTCGGGGGGCGTGTTGAAAAACTGTTTTTT
TRBV21-1,TRBJ1-6,NA,16,few,CASSLLPGLLNSPLHF,TGTGCCAGCAGCTTATTACCGGGACTGCTTAACTCACCCCTCCACTTT